This T cell receptor beta chain appears in the sequencing data of a study of CD8+ T cells in alopecia areata. Details on this clone: The same CDR3 is also encoded by other DNA sequences in this sample.

The sequencing template was cDNA reverse transcribed from extracted RNA. Sequencing was performed with immunoSEQ multiplex PCR; in TCRdb, only in-frame clones are kept and a portion is missing. The data show approximately 180,000 clones, 50% to 60% seen once. The TCR comes from a human donor with alopecia areata. The material was CD4+ T cells sorted from blood, obtained at week 0.

The CDR3 is CASSVRGNTEAFF. CDR3 DNA sequence: TGTGCCAGCAGCGTCAGGGGGAACACTGAAGCTTTCTTT. J is TRBJ1-1 and V is TRBV9, with D possibly being TRBD1 (6 bases). This CDR3 is built from 13 residues. V dropped 2 bases and J dropped 1 base, with 6 bases sitting between them. Germline V CDR1 and CDR2: SGDLS, YYNGEE.